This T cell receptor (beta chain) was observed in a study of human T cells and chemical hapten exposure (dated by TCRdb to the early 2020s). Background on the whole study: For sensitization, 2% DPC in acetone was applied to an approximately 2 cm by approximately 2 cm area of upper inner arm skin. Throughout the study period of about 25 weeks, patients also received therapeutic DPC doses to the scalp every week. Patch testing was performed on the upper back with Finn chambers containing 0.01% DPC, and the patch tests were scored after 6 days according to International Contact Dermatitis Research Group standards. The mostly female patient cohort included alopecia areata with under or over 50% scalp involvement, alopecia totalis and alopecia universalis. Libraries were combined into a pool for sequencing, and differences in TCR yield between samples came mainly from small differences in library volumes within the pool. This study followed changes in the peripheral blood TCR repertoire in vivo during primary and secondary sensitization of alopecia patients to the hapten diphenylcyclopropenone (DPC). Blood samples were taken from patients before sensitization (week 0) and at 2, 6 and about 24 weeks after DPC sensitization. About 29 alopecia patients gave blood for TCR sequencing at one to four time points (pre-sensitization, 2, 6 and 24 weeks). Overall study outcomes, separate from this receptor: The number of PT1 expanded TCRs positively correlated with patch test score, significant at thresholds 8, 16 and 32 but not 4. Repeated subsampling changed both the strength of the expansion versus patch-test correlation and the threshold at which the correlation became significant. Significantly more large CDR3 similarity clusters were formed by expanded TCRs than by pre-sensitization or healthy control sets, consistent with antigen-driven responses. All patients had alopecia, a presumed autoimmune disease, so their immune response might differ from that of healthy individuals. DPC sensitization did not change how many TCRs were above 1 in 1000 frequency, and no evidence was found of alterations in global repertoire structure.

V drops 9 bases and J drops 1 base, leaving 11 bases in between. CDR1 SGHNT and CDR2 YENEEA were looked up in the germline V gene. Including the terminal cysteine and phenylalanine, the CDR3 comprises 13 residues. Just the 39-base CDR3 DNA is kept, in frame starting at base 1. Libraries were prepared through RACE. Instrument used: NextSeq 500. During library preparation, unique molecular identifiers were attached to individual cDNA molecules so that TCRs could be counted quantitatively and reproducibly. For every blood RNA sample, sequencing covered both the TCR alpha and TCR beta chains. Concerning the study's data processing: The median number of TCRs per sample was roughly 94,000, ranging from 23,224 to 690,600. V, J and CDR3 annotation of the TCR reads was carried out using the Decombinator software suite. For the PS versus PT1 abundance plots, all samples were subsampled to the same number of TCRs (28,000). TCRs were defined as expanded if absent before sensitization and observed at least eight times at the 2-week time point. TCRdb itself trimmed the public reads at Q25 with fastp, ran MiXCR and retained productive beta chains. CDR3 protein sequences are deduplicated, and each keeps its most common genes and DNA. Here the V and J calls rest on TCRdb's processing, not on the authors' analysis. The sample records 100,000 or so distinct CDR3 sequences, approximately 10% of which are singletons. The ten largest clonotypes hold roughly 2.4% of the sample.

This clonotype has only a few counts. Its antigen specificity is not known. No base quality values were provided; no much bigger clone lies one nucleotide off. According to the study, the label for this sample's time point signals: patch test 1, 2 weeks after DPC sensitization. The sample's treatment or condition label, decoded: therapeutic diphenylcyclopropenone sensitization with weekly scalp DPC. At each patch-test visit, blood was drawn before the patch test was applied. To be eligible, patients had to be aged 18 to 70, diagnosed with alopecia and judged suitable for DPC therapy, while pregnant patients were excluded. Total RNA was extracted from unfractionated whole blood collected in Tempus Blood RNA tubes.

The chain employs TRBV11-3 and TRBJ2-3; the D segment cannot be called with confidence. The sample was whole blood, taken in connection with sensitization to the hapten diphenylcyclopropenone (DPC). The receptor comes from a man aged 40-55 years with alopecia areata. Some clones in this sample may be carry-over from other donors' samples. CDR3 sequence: CASQSPGTDTQYF. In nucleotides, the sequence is TGTGCCAGTCAGTCGCCAGGCACAGATACGCAGTATTTT.